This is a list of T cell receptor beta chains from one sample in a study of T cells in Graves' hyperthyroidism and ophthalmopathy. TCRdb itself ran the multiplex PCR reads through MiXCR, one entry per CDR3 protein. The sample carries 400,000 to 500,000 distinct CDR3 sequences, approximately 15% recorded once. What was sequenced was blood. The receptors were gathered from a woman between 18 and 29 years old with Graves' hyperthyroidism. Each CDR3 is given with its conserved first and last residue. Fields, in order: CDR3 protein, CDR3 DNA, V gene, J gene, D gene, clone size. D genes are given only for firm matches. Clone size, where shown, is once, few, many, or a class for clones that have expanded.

CSARDGAGELDNEQFF,TGCAGTGCTAGAGATGGGGCGGGAGAGTTGGACAATGAGCAGTTCTTC,TRBV20-1,TRBJ2-1,TRBD2,many
CASSLDHRVTGELFF,TGTGCCAGCAGCTTAGATCATCGGGTCACCGGGGAGCTGTTTTTT,TRBV7-6,TRBJ2-2,.,.
CASSVQQSNEKLFF,TGTGCCAGCAGTGTCCAACAGTCTAATGAAAAACTGTTTTTT,TRBV2,TRBJ1-4,.,many
CASSAEWGVAQHF,TGTGCCAGCAGTGCCGAATGGGGTGTCGCCCAGCATTTT,TRBV6-1,TRBJ1-5,.,few
CAWTPRGRSGYTF,TGTGCCTGGACCCCTAGAGGGAGGAGTGGCTACACCTTC,TRBV30,TRBJ1-2,.,many
CASTGPGGDDYGYTF,TGTGCCAGCACTGGTCCGGGGGGGGACGACTATGGCTACACCTTC,TRBV2,TRBJ1-2,.,many
CASSFSGTQSGELFF,TGTGCCAGCAGCTTTAGCGGGACCCAGTCCGGGGAGCTGTTTTTT,TRBV11-3,TRBJ2-2,TRBD2,many
CASRTMVSYTEAFF,TGTGCCAGCAGAACGATGGTCAGCTACACTGAAGCTTTCTTT,TRBV12-3/TRBV12-4,TRBJ1-1,.,many
CASSQGWGSFQPQHF,TGTGCCAGCAGCCAGGGGTGGGGGTCTTTTCAGCCCCAGCATTTT,TRBV3-1,TRBJ1-5,.,few
CASKAGTGTNTEAFF,TGTGCCAGCAAGGCCGGGACAGGGACGAACACTGAAGCTTTCTTT,TRBV2,TRBJ1-1,TRBD1,many
CASSLVLGVMNTEAFF,TGCGCCAGCAGCTTGGTATTGGGGGTGATGAACACTGAAGCTTTCTTT,TRBV5-1,TRBJ1-1,.,many
CASSPRQIPGYTF,TGTGCCAGCAGCCCGAGACAGATTCCTGGCTACACCTTC,TRBV12-3/TRBV12-4,TRBJ1-2,.,many